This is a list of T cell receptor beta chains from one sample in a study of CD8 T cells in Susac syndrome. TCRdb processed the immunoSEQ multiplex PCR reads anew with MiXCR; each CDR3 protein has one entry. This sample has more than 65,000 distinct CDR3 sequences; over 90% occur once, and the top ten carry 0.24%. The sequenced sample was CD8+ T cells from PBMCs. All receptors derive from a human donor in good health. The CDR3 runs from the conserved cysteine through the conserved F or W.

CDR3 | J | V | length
CASSAPAWTGMNTEAFF | TRBJ1-1 | TRBV28 | 17
CASSQEGGEQFF | TRBJ2-1 | TRBV3-1 | 12
CASSQDVGNGGGTRETQYF | TRBJ2-5 | TRBV4-3 | 19
CSVLQSYEQYF | TRBJ2-7 | TRBV29-1 | 11
CASSQDRAQLYNEQFF | TRBJ2-1 | TRBV4-3 | 16
CASSPGPAGTGELFF | TRBJ2-2 | TRBV3-1 | 15
CASRTDTGELFF | TRBJ2-2 | TRBV12-3/TRBV12-4 | 12
CASTSVVYSNQPQHF | TRBJ1-5 | TRBV12-3/TRBV12-4 | 15
CASSPSLRDANEKLFF | TRBJ1-4 | TRBV4-3 | 16
CASSVDIKDIQYF | TRBJ2-4 | TRBV9 | 13
CASSPGTPSPDTQYF | TRBJ2-3 | TRBV2 | 15
CASSHEDPGEKLFF | TRBJ1-4 | TRBV3-1 | 14
CASSLAGGSDTQYF | TRBJ2-3 | TRBV7-9 | 14
CASSLGTDTQYF | TRBJ2-3 | TRBV7-2 | 12
CASSYPQPQHF | TRBJ1-5 | TRBV6-2/TRBV6-3 | 11
CAWSVGPSNEQYF | TRBJ2-7 | TRBV30 | 13
CASSFRPGQGPQGWYF | TRBJ2-3 | TRBV12-3/TRBV12-4 | 16
CAWSTDRYNEQFF | TRBJ2-1 | TRBV30 | 13
CASSLRDTEAFF | TRBJ1-1 | TRBV7-9 | 12
CSARRGGSGDTQYF | TRBJ2-3 | TRBV20-1 | 14
CASSGGGQTGANVLTF | TRBJ2-6 | TRBV9 | 16
CASSWGAGDNEQFF | TRBJ2-1 | TRBV7-9 | 14
CSVHLPPAGQETQYF | TRBJ2-5 | TRBV29-1 | 15
CSVSAKYNEQFF | TRBJ2-1 | TRBV29-1 | 12
CASSSRGQGNYGYTF | TRBJ1-2 | TRBV27 | 15
CASSYSKWTGNTGELFF | TRBJ2-2 | TRBV6-5 | 17
CANSLAGRLAGYTF | TRBJ1-2 | TRBV7-9 | 14
CASSQGDNSPLHF | TRBJ1-6 | TRBV4-1 | 13
CSAPWLYGYTF | TRBJ1-2 | TRBV29-1 | 11
CAISDPGELFF | TRBJ2-2 | TRBV10-3 | 11
CASSYSLSYGYTF | TRBJ1-2 | TRBV6-5 | 13
CASSPVGAEAFF | TRBJ1-1 | TRBV18 | 12
CASSLRLAGAGYQETQYF | TRBJ2-5 | TRBV13 | 18
CASTEGPEGDEQFF | TRBJ2-1 | TRBV9 | 14
CASSLTRTGELFF | TRBJ2-2 | TRBV7-2 | 13
CASSFVLMGGNTIYF | TRBJ1-3 | TRBV28 | 15